The 23 T cell receptor beta chains presented below share a single source sample, sequenced in a study of prognosis after radiotherapy for stage I lung cancer. The study amplified the TCR beta CDR3 region from genomic DNA. This amplification was carried out by two rounds of multiplex PCR. Gene-specific primers for each TRBV and TRBJ gene drove first-round PCR. TCRdb reanalysed the multiplex PCR reads using MiXCR and keeps one entry per CDR3 protein. The sample lists approximately 25,000 distinct CDR3 sequences, around 42% occurring once. Sequences were derived from PBMCs, sampled before or after stereotactic body radiation therapy (not recorded which). Receptors originate from a donor aged 50 or older with non-small cell lung cancer.

The rearrangement links TRBV6-1 to TRBJ2-1; 9 bases map to TRBD2. Germline V lookup: CDR1 MNHNS, CDR2 SASEGT. The junction had 15 bases not matched to a gene; V was cut back by 5 bases and J by 7 bases. The CDR3 has 17 residues. CDR3: CASSPQFSGSWGNEQFF. In DNA, the CDR3 is TGTGCCAGCAGTCCCCAATTTAGCGGGAGTTGGGGTAATGAGCAGTTCTTC.

About this clonotype itself: This likely traces to a read error, being one base from a far larger clone. CDR3 sequence reads: CASSYWRPSGSHEQCF. DNA for the CDR3: TGTGCCAGCAGTTACTGGAGGCCTAGCGGGAGCCACGAGCAGTGCTTC. The chain recombines TRBV6-9 with TRBJ2-7; 10 bases line up with TRBD2. Germline V gene data show CDR1 as MNHGY and CDR2 as SVAAGI. The CDR3 runs to 16 residues.

Many counts were recorded for this clonotype. The V call is TRBV20-1, the J call TRBJ1-5; D is unclear. Trimming shortened V by 2 bases and J by 3 bases, and 8 bases separated the two germline ends. The CDR3 loop spans 13 amino acids. Germline lookup yields CDR1 DFQATT and CDR2 SNEGSKA (reference sequence). CDR3 protein: CSARRLTNQPQHF. CDR3 in DNA: TGCAGTGCTAGAAGGCTCACCAATCAGCCCCAGCATTTT.

As for this clonotype: The conserved final phenylalanine or tryptophan is absent from the CDR3, which likely points to a read error. The chain couples TRBV7-2 to TRBJ2-2; 9 bases map to TRBD1. CDR3 size: 15 residues. Germline-derived CDR1 and CDR2 are SGHTA and FQGNSA. This CDR3 reads CASSKGTGLPGELFS. CDR3 DNA: TGTGCCAGCAGCAAGGGGACAGGGTTGCCCGGTGAGCTGTTTTCT.

This clonotype has at least ten counts. The chain is built from TRBV7-2 and TRBJ2-1; 12 bases are shared with TRBD2. The germline V gene encodes CDR1 SGHTA and CDR2 FQGNSA. The CDR3 has 15 amino acids. V lost 0 bases and J lost 10; bases outside the gene matches: 4. DNA for the CDR3: TGTGCCAGCAGCTTAGCTCCTGGACTAGCGGGGGAGCAGTTCTTC. It translates to CASSLAPGLAGEQFF.

In the case of this clonotype: The junction departs from germline at one end; a sequencing error may be responsible. The chain joins TRBV20-1 to TRBJ1-2; no clear D. Germline CDR1 is DFQATT and CDR2 is SNEGSKA (reference sequence). The CDR3 has 12 residues. In DNA, the CDR3 is TGCAGTGCTGGAGCGCCAGACTATTGCTACACCTTC. This gives the protein CSAGAPDYCYTF.

This clonotype was counted between two and nine times. A far larger clone differs by one base, so this is likely a read error. The rearrangement joins TRBV6-4 to TRBJ2-7; possibly TRBD2 for D (5 bases). The ends were cut back, 4 bases at V and 2 bases at J, with 15 bases in the middle. Germline loops: CDR1 MRHNA, CDR2 SNTAGT. The CDR3 is made up of 15 amino acids. The CDR3 DNA is TGTGCCAGCAGTGGAAACCTAGCCGTCACCTACGAGCAGTACTTC. Translation: CASSGNLAVTYEQYF.

This chain links TRBV10-3 with TRBJ1-2, with D perhaps matching TRBD1 (5 bases). The CDR3 loop spans 14 amino acids. Germline values: CDR1 ENHRY, CDR2 SYGVKD. V was cut by 10 bases and J by 0 bases, with 15 bases left in between. The CDR3 nucleotides are TGTGCCAACCGGGACGGAGAGTCTAACTATGGCTACACCTTC. Translated: CANRDGESNYGYTF.

This clonotype counts as medium-sized (0.01 to 0.1%). As DNA, the CDR3 is TGCGCCAGCAGCCCGGGGACAAGGAACACTGAAGCTTTCTTT. This gives the protein CASSPGTRNTEAFF. The chain employs TRBV5-1 and TRBJ1-1, with D possibly matching TRBD1 (6 bases). Trimming shortened V by 4 bases and J by 1 base, and 11 bases separated the two germline ends. The CDR3 contains 14 residues. Germline loops: CDR1 SGHRS, CDR2 YFSETQ.

This clonotype was observed at least ten times. V and J are TRBV5-4 and TRBJ1-3; the D is unclear. Per the germline V gene, CDR1 is SGHNT and CDR2 is YYREEE (reference sequence). V was pared by 3 bases and J by 4 bases, with 23 bases between. The length of the CDR3 is 18 residues. CDR3 residues: CASSSIPGSAAGGNTIYF. CDR3 DNA: TGTGCCAGCAGCTCGATCCCGGGATCGGCCGCGGGGGGAAACACCATATATTTT. Based on the CDR3 plus reference TRBV5-4 and TRBJ1-3, the full variable domain is ETGVTQSPTHLIKTRGQQVTLRCSSQSGHNTVSWYQQALGQGPQFIFQYYREEENGRGNFPPRFSGLQFPNYSSELNVNALELDDSALYLCASSSIPGSAAGGNTIYFGEGSWLTVV.

This clonotype is medium-sized within its sample. The chain links TRBV27 to TRBJ2-7; possible D gene TRBD1, 5 bases. This CDR3 has 15 residues. CDR1 and CDR2 (germline): MNHEY, SMNVEV (reference sequence). Deletions cut 4 bases from V and 1 base from J, with 14 bases between. The CDR3: CASSSHQTDSYEQYF. DNA of the CDR3: TGTGCCAGCAGTTCACACCAGACAGATTCCTACGAGCAGTACTTC.

A remark on this clonotype: Compared with germline, one end of the junction differs, possibly owing to a read error. The CDR3 loop reads CASSRGDRLYTGDLFF. DNA for the CDR3: TGTGCCAGTAGTAGAGGTGACAGGCTATACACCGGGGATCTGTTTTTT. This chain connects TRBV19 to TRBJ2-2; D might be TRBD1 (6 bases). The germline gives CDR1 LNHDA, CDR2 SQIVND (reference sequence). The length of the CDR3 is 16 residues.

Notes on this clonotype: This likely reflects a read error, since a far larger clone is one base away. The chain links TRBV6-2 or TRBV6-3 to TRBJ2-1; TRBD2 matches at 8 bases. Germline V gives CDR1 MNHEY, CDR2 SVGEGT. This CDR3 has 14 amino acids. DNA of the CDR3: TGTTCCAGCAGTGTTGAGATCGGGAGGGATGAGCAGTTCTTC. Amino acid sequence: CSSSVEIGRDEQFF.

As concerns this clonotype: This sequence is one base from a far larger clone and is likely a read error. The genes are TRBV6-4 and TRBJ2-2, with TRBD2 matching 9 bases. The V and J ends lost 10 bases and 3 bases, in that order; junction bases with no gene match: 12. The CDR3 totals 16 residues. The germline V gene encodes CDR1 MRHNA and CDR2 SNTAGT. In DNA form, the CDR3 reads TGTGCCATCCGCCCTGGGAGCGGGGGGTACACCGGGGAGCTGTTTTTT. This encodes CAIRPGSGGYTGELFF.

V usage is TRBV20-1 and J usage is TRBJ2-3; TRBD2 agrees at 13 bases. The CDR3 has 15 residues. Trimming took 5 bases from V and 3 from J; bases not matched to a gene: 5. Germline V lookup: CDR1 DFQATT, CDR2 SNEGSKA (reference sequence). The DNA of the CDR3 is TGCAGTGCTCCGAAGACTAGCGGGAGGACAGATACGCAGTATTTT. As protein: CSAPKTSGRTDTQYF.

The chain joins TRBV6-1 to TRBJ1-3; TRBD1 might be the D (6 bases). Between the trimmed V and J ends, which lost 3 bases and 0 bases, there was a span of 9 bases. Germline V CDR1 and CDR2: MNHNS, SASEGT. The CDR3 has 15 residues. The CDR3 reads CASSDIQGSGNTIYF. In nucleotides, the CDR3 is TGTGCCAGCAGTGATATACAGGGCTCTGGAAACACCATATATTTT.

Regarding this clonotype: Germline is not matched at one junction end, which may reflect a read error. The CDR3: CASIYSQTGSNVLTF. The CDR3 DNA sequence: TGTGCCAGCATTTACTCTCAGACTGGGTCCAACGTCCTGACTTTC. The chain carries TRBV6-2 or TRBV6-3 and TRBJ2-6; D is ambiguous. Germline V gives CDR1 MNHEY, CDR2 SVGEGT. This CDR3 spans 15 amino acids.

This clonotype was found many times. A much larger clone sits a single nucleotide away, making a read error possible. The chain combines TRBV3-1 with TRBJ1-2, with unresolved D. This CDR3 is 15 amino acids long. The germline gives CDR1 LGHDT, CDR2 YNNKEL (reference sequence). The CDR3 loop is CANSPSSGGHYGYTF. The CDR3, as DNA: TGTGCCAACAGCCCCTCGTCTGGCGGCCACTATGGCTACACCTTC.

By its share, this clonotype is medium-sized. The junction departs from germline at one end; a sequencing error may be responsible. The rearrangement uses TRBV27 and TRBJ2-7; either TRBD1 or TRBD2 may supply D (5 bases each). CDR3 size: 14 residues. CDR1 and CDR2 from the germline V gene are MNHEY and SMNVEV (reference sequence). The CDR3 loop is CATSRTLDSYEQYF. The CDR3, as DNA: TGTGCCACCAGTCGGACACTAGATTCTTACGAGCAGTACTTC.

By proportion, this clonotype is medium-sized. The V call is TRBV11-2, the J call TRBJ2-1; D ambiguous. The CDR3 is 15 residues long. The V end lost 0 bases, the J end lost 1 base, and 7 bases lay between the germline ends. Germline V lookup: CDR1 SGHAT, CDR2 FQNNGV. The CDR3 is CASSLDVGSYNEQFF. Here the CDR3 DNA reads TGTGCCAGCAGCTTAGACGTGGGATCCTACAATGAGCAGTTCTTC. Filled out from reference TRBV11-2 and TRBJ2-1, the complete variable domain reads EAGVAQSPRYKIIEKRQSVAFWCNPISGHATLYWYQQILGQGPKLLIQFQNNGVVDDSQLPKDRFSAERLKGVDSTLKIQPAKLEDSAVYLCASSLDVGSYNEQFFGPGTRLTVL.

This clonotype has a count of ten or more. The junction and the germline gene differ at one end; a read error may be behind it. The rearrangement uses TRBV6-5 and TRBJ2-5, with D perhaps matching TRBD2 (5 bases). The CDR3 spans 13 residues. Germline lookup yields CDR1 MNHEY and CDR2 SVGAGI. Written as DNA, the CDR3 is TGTGCCAGCAATTACGGGGTAAAGGAGACCCAGTACTTC. It encodes CASNYGVKETQYF.

A single count supports this clonotype. V and J are TRBV20-1 and TRBJ2-7; D is possibly TRBD1 (5 bases). V was cut by 2 bases and J by 5 bases, with 13 bases left in between. CDR1 is DFQATT, CDR2 SNEGSKA, per germline (reference sequence). CDR3 length equals 13 residues. In DNA form, the CDR3 reads TGCAGTGCTAGAAGATCCAGGGCGGACGAGCAGTACTTC. This sequence encodes CSARRSRADEQYF.

CDR3 sequence: CASQTGTDQFF. In DNA form, the CDR3 reads TGTGCCAGCCAAACGGGGACTGATCAGTTCTTC. The chain uses TRBV19 and TRBJ2-1, with a possible D match to TRBD2 (6 bases). Germline assignment: CDR1 LNHDA and CDR2 SQIVND (reference sequence). Between the trimmed V and J ends, which lost 9 bases and 13 bases, there was a span of 16 bases. The CDR3 covers 11 residues. The variable domain in full, with the rest retrieved from reference TRBV19 and TRBJ2-1, is DGGITQSPKYLFRKEGQNVTLSCEQNLNHDAMYWYRQDPGQGLRLIYYSQIVNDFQKGDIAEGYSVSREKKESFPLTVTSAQKNPTAFYLCASQTGTDQFFGPGTRLTVL.